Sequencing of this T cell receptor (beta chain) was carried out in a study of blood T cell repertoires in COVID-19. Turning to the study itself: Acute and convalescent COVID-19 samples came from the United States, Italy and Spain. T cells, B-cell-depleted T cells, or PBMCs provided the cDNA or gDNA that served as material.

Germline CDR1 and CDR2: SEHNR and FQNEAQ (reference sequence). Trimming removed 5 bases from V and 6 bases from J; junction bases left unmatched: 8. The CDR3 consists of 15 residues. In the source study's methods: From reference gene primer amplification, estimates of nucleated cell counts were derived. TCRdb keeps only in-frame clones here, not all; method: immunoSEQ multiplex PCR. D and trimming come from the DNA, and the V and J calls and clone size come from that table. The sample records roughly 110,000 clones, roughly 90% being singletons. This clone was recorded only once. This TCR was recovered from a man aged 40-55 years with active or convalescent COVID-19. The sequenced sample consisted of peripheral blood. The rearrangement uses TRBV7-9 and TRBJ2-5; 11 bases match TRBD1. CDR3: CASSRGTGGGKTQYF. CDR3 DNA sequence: TGTGCCAGCAGCCGGGGGACAGGGGGAGGAAAGACCCAGTACTTC.